The 3 T cell receptor beta chains below all came from one sample that was sequenced in a study of OX40 agonist ivuxolimab in advanced cancers. Clones were read by immunoSEQ multiplex PCR, and TCRdb kept only the in-frame ones, dropping some. The data show about 58,000 clones, 82% seen once. The sample was CD4+ or CD8+ T cells sorted from blood, taken in a trial of the OX40 agonist ivuxolimab. The receptors here all came from an adult with an advanced solid tumor such as melanoma, head and neck, liver or kidney cancer.

The chain joins TRBV28 to TRBJ1-5; D gene ambiguous. Germline CDR1 reads MDHEN; CDR2 reads SYDVKM. The CDR3 loop spans 11 amino acids. The V end lost 6 bases, the J end lost 7 bases, and 7 bases lay between the germline ends. The CDR3 is CASSQDQPQHF. CDR3 nucleotide sequence: TGTGCCAGCAGCCAGGACCAGCCCCAGCATTTT.

The CDR3 loop reads CARAEGSSTDTQYF. In DNA, the CDR3 is TGTGCCAGGGCGGAGGGGAGTAGCACAGATACGCAGTATTTT. V is TRBV7-9 and J is TRBJ2-3; a weak D match, TRBD2 (6 bases). Germline V gene sequence: CDR1 SEHNR, CDR2 FQNEAQ (reference sequence). Trimming took 9 bases from V and 0 from J, leaving 13 bases between them. The CDR3 is 14 amino acids.

This chain connects TRBV6-6 to TRBJ1-1, with D tentatively TRBD1 (5 bases). Germline V gives CDR1 MNHNY, CDR2 SVGAGI (reference sequence). The CDR3 contains 12 residues. With 11 bases removed from V and 5 bases from J, the gap between germline ends came to 15 bases. The CDR3 loop reads CAESGRGTEAFF. The CDR3 DNA is TGTGCCGAATCGGGACGGGGGACTGAAGCTTTCTTT.